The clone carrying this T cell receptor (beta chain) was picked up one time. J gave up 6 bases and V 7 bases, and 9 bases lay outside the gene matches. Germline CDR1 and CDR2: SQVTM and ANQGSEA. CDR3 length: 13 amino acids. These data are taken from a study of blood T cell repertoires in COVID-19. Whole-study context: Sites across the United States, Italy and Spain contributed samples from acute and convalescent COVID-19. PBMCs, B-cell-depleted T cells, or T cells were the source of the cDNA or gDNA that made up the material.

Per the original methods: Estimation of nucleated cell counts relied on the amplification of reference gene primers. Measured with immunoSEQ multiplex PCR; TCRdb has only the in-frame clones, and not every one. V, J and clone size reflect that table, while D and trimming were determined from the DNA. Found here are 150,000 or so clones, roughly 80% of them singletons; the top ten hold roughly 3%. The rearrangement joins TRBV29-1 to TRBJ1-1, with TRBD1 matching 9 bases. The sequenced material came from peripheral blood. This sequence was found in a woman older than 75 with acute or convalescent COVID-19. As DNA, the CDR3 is TGCAGCGCTCGGACAGGGGCAAGCGCTGAAGCTTTCTTT. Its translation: CSARTGASAEAFF. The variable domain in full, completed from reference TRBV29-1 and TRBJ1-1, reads SAVISQKPSRDICQRGTSLTIQCQVDSQVTMMFWYRQQPGQSLTLIATANQGSEATYESGFVIDKFPISRPNLTFSTLTVSNMSPEDSSIYLCSARTGASAEAFFGQGTRLTVV.